This T cell receptor beta chain appears in the sequencing data of a study of OX40 agonist ivuxolimab in advanced cancers. Study outcomes and limitations: CD8+ T cells averaged more expanded clones than CD4+. Still undetermined is the antigen specificity of the expanded peripheral T cells. Both CD4+ and CD8+ T cell populations in blood had undergone clonal expansion by week 6 at 0.1 to 3.0 mg/kg. Individuals who were partial responders at 0.1-3.0 mg/kg had clonal expansion that ranked among the lowest.

The CDR3 contains 15 residues. Trimming took 10 bases from V and 5 from J; bases not matched to a gene: 13. Germline V gene sequence: CDR1 MNHNY, CDR2 SVGAGI (reference sequence). Using immunoSEQ multiplex PCR, the repertoire was profiled, and TCRdb retains in-frame clones only, with some absent. Of 70,000 to 85,000 clones listed, around 94% were seen once; the top ten hold 8% to 13%. A remark on this clone: Its antigen is unidentified.

Sequenced here: CD4+ or CD8+ T cells sorted from blood, sampled in a trial of the OX40 agonist ivuxolimab. This sequence joins TRBV6-6 and TRBJ2-7; the match to TRBD2 covers 11 bases. The TCR sequence derives from an adult with an advanced solid tumor such as melanoma, head and neck, liver or kidney cancer. Here the CDR3 DNA reads TGTGCCACCGACCCCACTAGCGGGAGCACTAACGAGCAGTACTTC. Amino acids: CATDPTSGSTNEQYF.